Following are 22 T cell receptor beta chains from one sample sequenced in a study of blood T cells in healthy people across ages. A second PCR of 7 to 11 cycles used a sample-barcoded 5' primer and a J-beta primer mix. TCRdb re-called the 5' RACE reads with MiXCR, one entry per CDR3 protein. Of about 1,000,000 distinct CDR3 sequences in the sample, 45% are singletons; the top ten hold around 18%. What was sequenced was blood. The receptor set was obtained from a woman aged 55-70 years in good health.

This clonotype came up a few times. The CDR3 is CASSRPSEFQETQYF. The CDR3 nucleotides are TGTGCCAGCAGCAGGCCTTCAGAATTCCAAGAGACCCAGTACTTC. This sequence joins TRBV5-4 and TRBJ2-5; D is unclear. The CDR3 covers 15 residues. Trimming left V 4 bases short and J 1 base short, with 14 bases between. Germline V lookup: CDR1 SGHNT, CDR2 YYREEE (reference sequence).

The rearrangement joins TRBV7-2 to TRBJ1-2; 7 bases align to TRBD1. J was trimmed by 4 bases and V by 5 bases; bases with no gene match: 4. The germline gives CDR1 SGHTA, CDR2 FQGNSA. The CDR3 is made up of 13 amino acids. CDR3 protein: CASSEWTGYGYTF. As DNA, the CDR3 is TGTGCCAGCAGCGAATGGACAGGCTATGGCTACACCTTC. The variable domain in full, completed from reference TRBV7-2 and TRBJ1-2, reads GAGVSQSPSNKVTEKGKDVELRCDPISGHTALYWYRQSLGQGLEFLIYFQGNSAPDKSGLPSDRFSAERTGGSVSTLTIQRTQQEDSAVYLCASSEWTGYGYTFGSGTRLTVV.

This clonotype was observed a few times. The chain carries TRBV6-5 and TRBJ2-5; TRBD1 agrees at 9 bases. V lost 7 bases and J lost 4; bases outside the gene matches: 7. This CDR3 is 14 amino acids long. CDR1 and CDR2 (germline): MNHEY, SVGAGI. CDR3 sequence reads: CASTLTGGRETQYF. CDR3 in DNA: TGTGCCAGCACCCTAACAGGGGGCAGAGAGACCCAGTACTTC.

The rearrangement uses TRBV20-1 and TRBJ2-3; TRBD2 matches 15 bases. The CDR3 extends over 17 amino acids. Trimming at V came to 5 bases and at J to 5 bases, leaving 11 bases not matched to a gene. Germline V gene sequence: CDR1 DFQATT, CDR2 SNEGSKA (reference sequence). CDR3 DNA: TGCAGTGCTTTCCCCGGGACTAGCGGGAGGCAGAGAGATACGCAGTATTTT. It is translated as CSAFPGTSGRQRDTQYF.

This chain uses TRBV3-1 with TRBJ1-1; D is undetermined. V lost 4 bases to trimming and J lost 3 bases, with 15 bases between them. CDR3 length equals 15 residues. The germline CDR1 and CDR2 sequences are LGHDT and YNNKEL (reference sequence). CDR3 nucleotides: TGTGCCAGCAGCCTTCATACAAGGCCTGACACTGAAGCTTTCTTT. This codes for CASSLHTRPDTEAFF.

The J gene is TRBJ2-5, the V gene TRBV7-6; TRBD2 aligns across 14 bases. Germline V gene data show CDR1 as SGHVS and CDR2 as FNYEAQ. The CDR3 is 17 amino acids. Trimming removed 4 bases from V and 0 bases from J; junction bases left unmatched: 4. The CDR3 protein is CASSSGLAGAYQETQYF. As DNA, the CDR3 is TGTGCCAGCAGCTCGGGACTAGCGGGGGCCTACCAAGAGACCCAGTACTTC.

This rearrangement joins TRBV5-6 to TRBJ2-1; 11 nucleotides align to TRBD2. This CDR3 has 19 residues. V trimming: 3 bases; J trimming: 7 bases; junction bases outside the gene matches: 18. Germline assignment: CDR1 SGHDT and CDR2 YYEEEE. The chain's CDR3 is CASSSRGRATSGRYNEQFF. The CDR3, as DNA: TGTGCCAGCAGCTCAAGGGGTAGGGCTACTAGCGGGAGATATAATGAGCAGTTCTTC.

This clonotype was seen a handful of times. J is TRBJ2-1 and V is TRBV12-3 or TRBV12-4, with 7 nucleotides matching TRBD1. The CDR3 length is 13 residues. Germline trimming cut 6 bases from V and 5 bases from J; bases unmatched to any gene: 4. CDR3 nucleotides: TGTGCCAGCAGACGACAGGGAAACAATGAGCAGTTCTTC. Protein sequence: CASRRQGNNEQFF.

This chain joins TRBV12-3 or TRBV12-4 and TRBJ2-7, with TRBD2 identical over 9 bases. The CDR3 is 16 amino acids. V shed 1 base and J 7 bases; nucleotides not matched to a gene: 11. CDR3 amino acids: CASSLGTSATYNEQYF. The CDR3 DNA sequence: TGTGCCAGCAGTTTAGGGACTAGCGCAACCTACAATGAGCAGTACTTC.

In its sample, this clonotype was seen a few times. V and J are TRBV12-3 or TRBV12-4 and TRBJ2-1; 7 bases fit TRBD2. The junction had 16 bases not matched to a gene; V was cut back by 7 bases and J by 1 base. CDR3 length equals 18 residues. CDR3 amino acids: CASNGGPAGTISYNEQFF. Here the CDR3 DNA reads TGTGCCAGCAATGGGGGACCCGCCGGGACTATATCCTACAATGAGCAGTTCTTC.

V and J are TRBV24-1 and TRBJ2-2; 8 nucleotides line up with TRBD2. J was trimmed by 3 bases and V by 5 bases; bases with no gene match: 1. The CDR3 is 14 amino acids. The V gene's germline CDR1 is KGHDR and CDR2 SFDVKD. CDR3 DNA sequence: TGTGCCACCAGTGTGCGGGAGGACACCGGGGAGCTGTTTTTT. This encodes CATSVREDTGELFF.

The V gene is TRBV7-9, the J gene TRBJ2-7; tentatively, D is TRBD1 (5 bases). This CDR3 spans 14 amino acids. Per the germline V gene, CDR1 is SEHNR and CDR2 is FQNEAQ (reference sequence). The V gene lost 5 bases and the J gene lost 2 bases, with 13 bases spanning the gap. CDR3 sequence: CASSADRDPYEQYF. CDR3 coding DNA: TGTGCCAGCAGCGCAGACAGAGACCCCTACGAGCAGTACTTC.

V is TRBV12-3 or TRBV12-4 and J is TRBJ2-7, with TRBD1 matching 8 bases. This CDR3 is 16 amino acids long. With V trimmed by 0 bases and J by 3 bases, 7 bases remained unmatched. In DNA, the CDR3 is TGTGCCAGCAGTTTAGCGCAGGGGGCCCCCGTCTACGAGCAGTACTTC. This gives the protein CASSLAQGAPVYEQYF.

Turning to this clonotype: The junction and the germline gene differ at one end; a read error may be behind it. This chain uses TRBV15 with TRBJ2-7; 9 positions agree with TRBD2. CDR3 size: 15 residues. Germline CDR1 reads LNHNV; CDR2 reads YYDKDF (reference sequence). The CDR3 protein is CATSRGTSVSDEQYF. CDR3 sequence (DNA): TGTGCCACCAGCAGAGGGACTAGCGTCTCCGACGAGCAGTACTTC.

In regard to this clonotype: Sequence at one end of the junction differs from germline and may be a read error. The rearrangement links TRBV5-1 to TRBJ1-2; a possible D gene is TRBD1 (5 bases). In germline, CDR1 is SGHRS, CDR2 YFSETQ. The CDR3 loop spans 14 amino acids. The CDR3 spells CASSLAGIGDGYTF. The CDR3 DNA is TGCGCTAGCAGCTTGGCAGGGATTGGAGATGGCTACACCTTC.

Only a few counts were recorded for this clonotype. The chain uses TRBV7-9 and TRBJ2-7, with D perhaps matching TRBD2 (5 bases). CDR3 length equals 17 residues. Germline assignment: CDR1 SEHNR and CDR2 FQNEAQ (reference sequence). The V and J ends lost 1 base and 3 bases respectively, with 19 bases between them. Here the CDR3 DNA reads TGTGCCAGCAGCTTAGGGCGTTCGGAGGTTCATCGCTACGAGCAGTACTTC. It encodes CASSLGRSEVHRYEQYF.

The count of this clonotype is one. The gene calls are TRBV6-6 and TRBJ2-1, with 7 bases that match TRBD1. Trimming cost V 4 bases and J 12 bases; bases outside gene matches: 6. The CDR3 loop spans 12 amino acids. Germline CDR1 reads MNHNY; CDR2 reads SVGAGI (reference sequence). The CDR3 DNA is TGTGCCAGCAGTTCACAGGGGTCAGGGCAGTTCTTC. This sequence encodes CASSSQGSGQFF.

V usage is TRBV2 and J usage is TRBJ2-5, with 7 positions matching TRBD2. The germline CDR1 and CDR2 sequences are SNHLY and FYNNEI. The CDR3 has 12 residues. Losses at the gene ends were 6 bases for V and 5 bases for J; bases not matched to a gene: 3. The CDR3 bases are TGTGCCAGCAGAAACGGGAGGGAGACCCAGTACTTC. Translated: CASRNGRETQYF.

This clonotype has only a few counts. The rearrangement links TRBV24-1 to TRBJ2-1; 16 nucleotides line up with TRBD2. CDR1 KGHDR and CDR2 SFDVKD come from the germline V gene. Trimming at V came to 6 bases and at J to 7 bases, leaving 11 bases not matched to a gene. This CDR3 has 18 amino acids. CDR3 protein: CATSSGTSGRAIENEQFF. The DNA for the CDR3 is TGTGCCACCAGTTCCGGGACTAGCGGGAGGGCCATCGAAAATGAGCAGTTCTTC.

V is TRBV6-2 or TRBV6-3 and J is TRBJ2-6; TRBD2 is a possible D gene (6 bases). V dropped 11 bases and J dropped 1 base, with 12 bases sitting between them. The length of the CDR3 is 14 residues. CDR1 and CDR2 from the germline V gene are MNHEY and SVGEGT. Here the CDR3 reads CAGGTGSGANVLTF. The CDR3 region has the DNA TGTGCCGGCGGGACTGGTTCTGGGGCCAACGTCCTGACTTTC.

J is TRBJ2-7 and V is TRBV6-2 or TRBV6-3; D possibly uses TRBD1 or TRBD2 (5 bases each). The CDR3 runs to 15 residues. V dropped 8 bases and J dropped 4 bases, with 21 bases sitting between them. Germline CDR1 reads MNHEY; CDR2 reads SVGEGT. The CDR3 protein is CASGEGWAGRYEQYF. DNA of the CDR3: TGTGCCAGCGGCGAAGGTTGGGCAGGGAGATACGAGCAGTACTTC.

This clonotype was counted ten times or more. The chain is built from TRBV29-1 and TRBJ2-5, with D perhaps TRBD1 (5 bases). The germline V gene has CDR1 SQVTM and CDR2 ANQGSEA. The CDR3 is made up of 12 amino acids. Between the trimmed V and J ends, which lost 7 bases and 5 bases, there was a span of 14 bases. The CDR3 DNA reads as TGCAGCGACGTCAGGGTGGGGGAGACCCAGTACTTC. Protein sequence: CSDVRVGETQYF.